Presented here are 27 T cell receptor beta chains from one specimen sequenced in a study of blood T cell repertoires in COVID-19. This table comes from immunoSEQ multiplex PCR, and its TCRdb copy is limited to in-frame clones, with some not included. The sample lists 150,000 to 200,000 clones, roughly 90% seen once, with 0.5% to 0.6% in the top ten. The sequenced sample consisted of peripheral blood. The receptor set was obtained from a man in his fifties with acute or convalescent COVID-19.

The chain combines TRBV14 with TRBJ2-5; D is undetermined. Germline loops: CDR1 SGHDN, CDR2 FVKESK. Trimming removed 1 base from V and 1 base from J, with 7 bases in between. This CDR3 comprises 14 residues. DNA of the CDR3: TGTGCCAGCAGCCAAGGCAGATCCCAAGAGACCCAGTACTTC. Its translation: CASSQGRSQETQYF.

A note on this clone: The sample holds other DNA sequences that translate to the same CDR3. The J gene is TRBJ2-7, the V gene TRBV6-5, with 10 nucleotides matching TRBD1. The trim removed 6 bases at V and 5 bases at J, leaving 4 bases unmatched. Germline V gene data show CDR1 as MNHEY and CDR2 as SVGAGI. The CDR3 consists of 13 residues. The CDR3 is CASSRDRGHEQYF. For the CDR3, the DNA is TGTGCCAGCAGCCGGGACAGGGGCCACGAGCAGTACTTC.

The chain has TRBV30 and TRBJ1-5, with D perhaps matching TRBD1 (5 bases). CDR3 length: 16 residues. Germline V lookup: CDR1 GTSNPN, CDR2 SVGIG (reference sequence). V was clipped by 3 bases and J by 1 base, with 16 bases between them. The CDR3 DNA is TGTGCCTGGAGATCCAATGGGGGGGAAAGCAATCAGCCCCAGCATTTT. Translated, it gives CAWRSNGGESNQPQHF.

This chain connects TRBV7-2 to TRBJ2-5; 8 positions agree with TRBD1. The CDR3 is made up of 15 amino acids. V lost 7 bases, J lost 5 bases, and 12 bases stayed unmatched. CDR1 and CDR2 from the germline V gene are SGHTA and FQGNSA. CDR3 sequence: CASNPGGAGFETQYF. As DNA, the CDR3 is TGTGCCAGCAATCCAGGGGGCGCGGGGTTCGAGACCCAGTACTTC.

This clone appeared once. CDR3 protein: CAISDQGAEKLFF. For the CDR3, the DNA is TGTGCCATCAGTGACCAGGGGGCTGAAAAACTGTTTTTT. The V call is TRBV10-3, the J call TRBJ1-4; TRBD1 agrees at 8 bases. The J segment lost 7 bases and the V segment lost 3 bases, leaving 1 base of the junction unmatched. The CDR3 is 13 residues long. Germline V lookup: CDR1 ENHRY, CDR2 SYGVKD.

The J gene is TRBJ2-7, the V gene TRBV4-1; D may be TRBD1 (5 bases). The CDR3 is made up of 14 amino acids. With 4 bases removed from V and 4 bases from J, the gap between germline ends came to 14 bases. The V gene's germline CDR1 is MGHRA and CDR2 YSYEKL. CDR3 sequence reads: CASSLQGHSYEQYF. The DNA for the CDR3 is TGCGCCAGCAGCCTGCAGGGCCACTCTTACGAGCAGTACTTC.

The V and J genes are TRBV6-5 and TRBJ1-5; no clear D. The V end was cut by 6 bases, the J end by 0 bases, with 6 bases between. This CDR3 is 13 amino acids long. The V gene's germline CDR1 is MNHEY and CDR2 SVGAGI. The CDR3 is CASSLNSNQPQHF. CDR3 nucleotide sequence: TGTGCCAGCAGCCTTAATAGCAATCAGCCCCAGCATTTT.

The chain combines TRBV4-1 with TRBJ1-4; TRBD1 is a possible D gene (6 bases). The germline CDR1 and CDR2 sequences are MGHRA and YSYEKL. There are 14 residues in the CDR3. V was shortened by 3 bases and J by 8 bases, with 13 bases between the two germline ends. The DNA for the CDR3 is TGCGCCAGCAGCCATGGGGGCATTGGGGAAAAACTGTTTTTT. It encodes CASSHGGIGEKLFF.

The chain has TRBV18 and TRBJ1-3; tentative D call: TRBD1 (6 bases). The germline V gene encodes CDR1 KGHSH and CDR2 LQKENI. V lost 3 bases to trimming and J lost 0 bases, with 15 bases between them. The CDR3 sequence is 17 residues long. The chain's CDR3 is CASSPGQPLNSGNTIYF. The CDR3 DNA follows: TGTGCCAGCTCACCCGGACAGCCCCTTAACTCTGGAAACACCATATATTTT.

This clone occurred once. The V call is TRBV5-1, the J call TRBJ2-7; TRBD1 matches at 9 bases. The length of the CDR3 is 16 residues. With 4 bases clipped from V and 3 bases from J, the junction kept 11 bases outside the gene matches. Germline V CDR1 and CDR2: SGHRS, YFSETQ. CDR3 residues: CASSISPGQGSYEQYF. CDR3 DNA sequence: TGCGCCAGCAGCATCTCCCCGGGACAGGGTAGCTACGAGCAGTACTTC.

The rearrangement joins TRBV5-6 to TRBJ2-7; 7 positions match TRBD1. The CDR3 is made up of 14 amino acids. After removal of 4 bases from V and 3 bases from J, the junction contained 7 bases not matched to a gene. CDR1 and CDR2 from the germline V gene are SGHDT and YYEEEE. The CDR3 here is CASSPGTEGYEQYV. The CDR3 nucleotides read TGTGCCAGCAGCCCGGGGACAGAAGGCTACGAGCAGTACGTC.

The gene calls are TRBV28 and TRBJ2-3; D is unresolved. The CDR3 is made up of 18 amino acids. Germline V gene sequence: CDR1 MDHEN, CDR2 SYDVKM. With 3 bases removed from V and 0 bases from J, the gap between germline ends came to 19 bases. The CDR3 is CASSLFSVRQRSTDTQYF. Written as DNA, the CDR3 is TGTGCCAGCAGTTTGTTCAGCGTGCGGCAGCGTAGCACAGATACGCAGTATTTT.

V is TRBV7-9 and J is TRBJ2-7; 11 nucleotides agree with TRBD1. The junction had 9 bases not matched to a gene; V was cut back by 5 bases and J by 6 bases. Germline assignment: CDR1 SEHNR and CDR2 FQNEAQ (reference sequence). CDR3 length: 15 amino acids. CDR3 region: CASSGSGQGASEQYF. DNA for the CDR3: TGTGCCAGCAGCGGGAGCGGACAGGGGGCTAGCGAGCAGTACTTC.

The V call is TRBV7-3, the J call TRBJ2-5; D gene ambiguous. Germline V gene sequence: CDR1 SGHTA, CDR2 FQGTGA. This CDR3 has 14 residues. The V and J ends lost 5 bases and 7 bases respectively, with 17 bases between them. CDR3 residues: CASSPTRLAGTQYF. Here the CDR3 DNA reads TGTGCCAGCAGCCCGACTCGTCTCGCTGGGACCCAGTACTTC.

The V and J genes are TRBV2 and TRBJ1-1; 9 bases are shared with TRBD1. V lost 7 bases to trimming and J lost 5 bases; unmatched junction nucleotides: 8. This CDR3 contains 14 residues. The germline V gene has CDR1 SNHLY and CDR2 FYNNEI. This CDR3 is CASTSGTGRTEAFF. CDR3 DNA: TGTGCCAGCACCTCCGGGACAGGGAGAACTGAAGCTTTCTTT.

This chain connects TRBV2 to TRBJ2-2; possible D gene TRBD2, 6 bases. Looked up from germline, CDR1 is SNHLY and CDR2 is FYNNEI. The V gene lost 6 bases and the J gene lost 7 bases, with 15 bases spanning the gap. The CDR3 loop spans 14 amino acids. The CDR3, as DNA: TGTGCCAGCAGGGGGGGTCCAGGCGGCGGGGAGCTGTTTTTT. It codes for CASRGGPGGGELFF.

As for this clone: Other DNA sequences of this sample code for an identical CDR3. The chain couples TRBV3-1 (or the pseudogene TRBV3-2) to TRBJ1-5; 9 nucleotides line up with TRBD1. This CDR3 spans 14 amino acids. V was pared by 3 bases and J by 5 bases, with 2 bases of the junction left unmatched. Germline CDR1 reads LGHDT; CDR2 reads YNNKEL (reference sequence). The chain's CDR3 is CASSQGQGYQPQHF. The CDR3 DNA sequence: TGTGCCAGCAGCCAGGGACAGGGTTATCAGCCCCAGCATTTT.

The CDR3 DNA reads TGTGCCAGCAGCCAAGTATTAGGGGGTGCCAATGAAAAACTGTTTTTT. Amino acid sequence: CASSQVLGGANEKLFF. The rearrangement joins TRBV14 to TRBJ1-4; possible D gene TRBD1, 6 bases. Germline V CDR1 and CDR2: SGHDN, FVKESK. The CDR3 is made up of 16 amino acids. V gave up 1 base and J gave up 5 bases, with 14 bases separating them.

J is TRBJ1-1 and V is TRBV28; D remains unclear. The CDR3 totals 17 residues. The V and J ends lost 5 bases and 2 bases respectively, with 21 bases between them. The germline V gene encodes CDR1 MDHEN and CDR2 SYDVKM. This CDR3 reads CASSNPPGEIGNTEAFF. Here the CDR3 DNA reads TGTGCCAGCAGTAATCCCCCTGGGGAGATAGGAAACACTGAAGCTTTCTTT. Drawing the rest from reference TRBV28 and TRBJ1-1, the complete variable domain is DVKVTQSSRYLVKRTGEKVFLECVQDMDHENMFWYRQDPGLGLRLIYFSYDVKMKEKGDIPEGYSVSREKKERFSLILESASTNQTSMYLCASSNPPGEIGNTEAFFGQGTRLTVV.

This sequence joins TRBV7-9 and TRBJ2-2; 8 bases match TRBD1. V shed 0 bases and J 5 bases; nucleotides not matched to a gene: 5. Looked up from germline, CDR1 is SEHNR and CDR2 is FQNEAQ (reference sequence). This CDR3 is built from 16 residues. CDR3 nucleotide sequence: TGTGCCAGCAGCTTAGCGCAGGGGGCGCGGACCGGGGAGCTGTTTTTT. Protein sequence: CASSLAQGARTGELFF.

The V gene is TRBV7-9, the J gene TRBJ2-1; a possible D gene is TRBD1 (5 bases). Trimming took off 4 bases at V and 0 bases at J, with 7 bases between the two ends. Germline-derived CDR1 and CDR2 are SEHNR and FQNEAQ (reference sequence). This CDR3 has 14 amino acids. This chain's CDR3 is CASSWGGSYNEQFF. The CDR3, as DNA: TGTGCCAGCAGCTGGGGCGGCTCCTACAATGAGCAGTTCTTC.

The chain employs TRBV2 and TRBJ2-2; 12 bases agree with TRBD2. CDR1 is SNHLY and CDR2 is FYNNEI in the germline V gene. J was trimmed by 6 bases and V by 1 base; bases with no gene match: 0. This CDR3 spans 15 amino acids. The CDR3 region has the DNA TGTGCCAGCAGTGAAGGACTAGCGGGAGCCGGGGAGCTGTTTTTT. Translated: CASSEGLAGAGELFF.

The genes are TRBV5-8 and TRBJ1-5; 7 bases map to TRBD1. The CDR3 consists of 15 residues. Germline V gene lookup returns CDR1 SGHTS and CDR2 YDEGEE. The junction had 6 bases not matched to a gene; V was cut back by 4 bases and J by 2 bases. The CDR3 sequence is CASSPTDRGNQPQHF. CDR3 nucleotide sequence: TGTGCCAGCAGCCCAACTGACAGGGGCAATCAGCCCCAGCATTTT.

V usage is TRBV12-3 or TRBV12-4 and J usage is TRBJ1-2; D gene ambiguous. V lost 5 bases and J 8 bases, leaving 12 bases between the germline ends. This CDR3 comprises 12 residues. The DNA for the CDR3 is TGTGCCAGCAGTCTCGCCTCCGCGGGCTACACCTTC. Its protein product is CASSLASAGYTF.

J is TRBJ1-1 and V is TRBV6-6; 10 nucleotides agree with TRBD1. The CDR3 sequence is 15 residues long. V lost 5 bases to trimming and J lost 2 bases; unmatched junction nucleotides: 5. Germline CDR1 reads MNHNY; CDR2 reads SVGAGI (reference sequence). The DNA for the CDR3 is TGTGCCAGCAGTAACCGACAGGGGGCAAACACTGAAGCTTTCTTT. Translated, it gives CASSNRQGANTEAFF.

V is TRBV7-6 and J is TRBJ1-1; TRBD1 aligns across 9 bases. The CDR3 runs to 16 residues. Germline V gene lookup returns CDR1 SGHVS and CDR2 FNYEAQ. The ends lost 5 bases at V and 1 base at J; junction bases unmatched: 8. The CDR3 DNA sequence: TGTGCCAGCAGCGCCCTCGACAGGGGGAAGAACACTGAAGCTTTCTTT. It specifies CASSALDRGKNTEAFF.

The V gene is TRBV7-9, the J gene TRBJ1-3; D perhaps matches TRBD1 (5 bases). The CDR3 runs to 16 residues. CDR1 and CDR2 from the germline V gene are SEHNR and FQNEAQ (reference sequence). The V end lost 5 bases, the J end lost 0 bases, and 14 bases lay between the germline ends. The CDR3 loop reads CASSMGLGSSGNTIYF. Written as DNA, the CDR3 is TGTGCCAGCAGCATGGGACTGGGGAGCTCTGGAAACACCATATATTTT. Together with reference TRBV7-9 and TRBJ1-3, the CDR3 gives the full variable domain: DTGVSQNPRHKITKRGQNVTFRCDPISEHNRLYWYRQTLGQGPEFLTYFQNEAQLEKSRLLSDRFSAERPKGSFSTLEIQRTEQGDSAMYLCASSMGLGSSGNTIYFGEGSWLTVV.